The rows below give T cell receptor beta chains drawn from one sample of a study of Ad26.COV2.S vaccination and SARS-CoV-2 variants. TCRdb keeps only in-frame clones here, not all; method: immunoSEQ multiplex PCR. The repertoire holds 300,000 to 350,000 clones, with 85% to 90% as singletons. The specimen was peripheral blood, collected in a trial of Ad26.COV2.S vaccine versus placebo. These receptors were collected from a person aged 18 to 59 who received the Ad26.COV2.S COVID-19 vaccine or a placebo. CDR3s include the opening cysteine and the closing phenylalanine or tryptophan. The order of the fields is clone size, V gene, D gene, J gene, CDR3 protein, CDR3 DNA. A D gene is named only where the DNA matches it firmly. Size tells how often a clone was seen (once, few, many) or the class of an expanded clone, and some rows leave it out.

abundance: NA; v_gene: TRBV18; d_gene: NA; j_gene: TRBJ2-5; CDR3aa: CASSPPERGRETQYF; CDR3nt: TGTGCCAGCTCACCACCGGAACGTGGTCGAGAGACCCAGTACTTC
abundance: NA; v_gene: TRBV5-1; d_gene: NA; j_gene: TRBJ2-7; CDR3aa: CASSPAGYEQYF; CDR3nt: TGCGCCAGCAGCCCGGCCGGCTACGAGCAGTACTTC
abundance: NA; v_gene: TRBV4-3; d_gene: NA; j_gene: TRBJ2-7; CDR3aa: CASSQELTGTTYEQYF; CDR3nt: TGCGCCAGCAGCCAAGAGCTTACAGGAACGACCTACGAGCAGTACTTC
abundance: NA; v_gene: TRBV5-1; d_gene: NA; j_gene: TRBJ2-1; CDR3aa: CASSLGAVGDSYNEQFF; CDR3nt: TGCGCCAGCAGCTTGGGTGCTGTCGGTGACTCCTACAATGAGCAGTTCTTC
abundance: NA; v_gene: TRBV9; d_gene: NA; j_gene: TRBJ1-1; CDR3aa: CASSPRPEPNTEAFF; CDR3nt: TGTGCCAGCAGCCCAAGACCAGAGCCAAACACTGAAGCTTTCTTT
abundance: NA; v_gene: TRBV5-8; d_gene: NA; j_gene: TRBJ1-4; CDR3aa: CASSLLGTIGEKLFF; CDR3nt: TGTGCCAGCAGCTTGCTGGGGACGATCGGAGAAAAACTGTTTTTT
abundance: NA; v_gene: TRBV4-1; d_gene: NA; j_gene: TRBJ1-5; CDR3aa: CASSPGTLGNQPQHF; CDR3nt: TGCGCCAGCAGCCCTGGGACCTTAGGCAATCAGCCCCAGCATTTT
abundance: NA; v_gene: TRBV6-6; d_gene: NA; j_gene: TRBJ2-5; CDR3aa: CASSYRDRGETQYF; CDR3nt: TGTGCCAGCAGTTACCGGGATCGCGGAGAGACCCAGTACTTC
abundance: NA; v_gene: TRBV28; d_gene: NA; j_gene: TRBJ2-1; CDR3aa: CASSNPQDRSSYNEQFF; CDR3nt: TGTGCCAGCAGTAATCCCCAGGACAGAAGCTCCTACAATGAGCAGTTCTTC
abundance: NA; v_gene: TRBV3-1/TRBV3-2; d_gene: NA; j_gene: TRBJ2-1; CDR3aa: CASSQSFRGYNEQFF; CDR3nt: TGTGCCAGCAGCCAATCCTTTCGGGGTTACAATGAGCAGTTCTTC
abundance: NA; v_gene: TRBV9; d_gene: NA; j_gene: TRBJ1-6; CDR3aa: CASSSDIRSPLHF; CDR3nt: TGTGCCAGCAGCTCGGACATACGGTCACCCCTCCACTTT
abundance: NA; v_gene: TRBV5-4; d_gene: TRBD1; j_gene: TRBJ1-2; CDR3aa: CASTSTGVLYGYTF; CDR3nt: TGTGCCAGCACCTCCACAGGGGTACTCTATGGCTACACCTTC
abundance: NA; v_gene: TRBV7-9; d_gene: NA; j_gene: TRBJ2-2; CDR3aa: CASSSQTVGNTGELFF; CDR3nt: TGTGCCAGCAGCTCACAAACAGTCGGGAACACCGGGGAGCTGTTTTTT
abundance: once; v_gene: TRBV13; d_gene: NA; j_gene: TRBJ1-2; CDR3aa: CASSLANYGYTF; CDR3nt: TGTGCCAGCAGCTTAGCAAACTATGGCTACACCTTC
abundance: NA; v_gene: TRBV7-9; d_gene: TRBD2; j_gene: TRBJ2-1; CDR3aa: CASSLGLESEQFF; CDR3nt: TGTGCCAGCAGCTTGGGACTAGAAAGTGAGCAGTTCTTC
abundance: NA; v_gene: TRBV28; d_gene: NA; j_gene: TRBJ1-6; CDR3aa: CASSAGNSPLHF; CDR3nt: TGTGCCAGCAGTGCAGGGAATTCACCCCTCCACTTT
abundance: few; v_gene: TRBV5-8; d_gene: NA; j_gene: TRBJ1-5; CDR3aa: CASSSSTEGPRNQPQHF; CDR3nt: TGTGCCAGCAGCTCTTCCACCGAAGGGCCGCGCAATCAGCCCCAGCATTTT
abundance: many; v_gene: TRBV7-2; d_gene: TRBD1; j_gene: TRBJ2-7; CDR3aa: CASSYSRGPYEQYF; CDR3nt: TGTGCCAGCAGCTACTCCAGGGGGCCCTACGAGCAGTACTTC
abundance: NA; v_gene: TRBV11-2; d_gene: NA; j_gene: TRBJ2-7; CDR3aa: CASSSQTTSSYEQYF; CDR3nt: TGTGCCAGCAGCTCTCAAACGACTAGCTCCTACGAGCAGTACTTC
abundance: NA; v_gene: TRBV30; d_gene: NA; j_gene: TRBJ1-1; CDR3aa: CAGNGVSRNTEAFF; CDR3nt: TGTGCCGGAAATGGGGTTTCGAGGAACACTGAAGCTTTCTTT
abundance: once; v_gene: TRBV3-1/TRBV3-2; d_gene: TRBD1; j_gene: TRBJ1-1; CDR3aa: CASSPRLGDRGLYHPPGTEAFF; CDR3nt: TGTGCCAGCAGCCCACGCCTGGGGGACAGGGGGCTCTACCATCCTCCCGGGACTGAAGCTTTCTTT
abundance: NA; v_gene: TRBV28; d_gene: TRBD2; j_gene: TRBJ2-2; CDR3aa: CASSPTSLTGELFF; CDR3nt: TGTGCCAGCAGTCCGACTAGCCTCACCGGGGAGCTGTTTTTT
abundance: NA; v_gene: TRBV19; d_gene: NA; j_gene: TRBJ1-2; CDR3aa: CASIQSGTDYVGYTF; CDR3nt: TGTGCCAGTATTCAATCCGGGACCGATTATGTCGGCTACACCTTC
abundance: NA; v_gene: TRBV4-1; d_gene: TRBD2; j_gene: TRBJ2-7; CDR3aa: CASSQEPRGGRNEQYF; CDR3nt: TGCGCCAGCAGCCAGGAACCTCGGGGGGGCCGCAACGAGCAGTACTTC
abundance: NA; v_gene: TRBV20-1; d_gene: TRBD1; j_gene: TRBJ1-2; CDR3aa: CSAPTGTGYTF; CDR3nt: TGCAGTGCTCCGACAGGGACCGGCTACACCTTC
abundance: NA; v_gene: TRBV19; d_gene: TRBD1; j_gene: TRBJ1-5; CDR3aa: CASSPTGINQPQHF; CDR3nt: TGTGCCAGTAGTCCGACAGGGATCAATCAGCCCCAGCATTTT
abundance: few; v_gene: TRBV6-5; d_gene: NA; j_gene: TRBJ1-3; CDR3aa: CASSYSTVSSGNTIYF; CDR3nt: TGTGCCAGCAGTTACTCGACAGTTTCCTCTGGAAACACCATATATTTT
abundance: NA; v_gene: TRBV6-1; d_gene: NA; j_gene: TRBJ2-3; CDR3aa: CASSEGRRKDTQYF; CDR3nt: TGTGCCAGCAGTGAAGGGAGGAGGAAAGATACGCAGTATTTT